Shown below are 17 T cell receptor beta chains from a single sample sequenced in a study of blood T cell repertoires in COVID-19. TCRdb keeps only in-frame clones here, not all; method: immunoSEQ multiplex PCR. The data contain fewer than 400,000 clones, more than 75% of them singletons. Sequencing used PBMCs or T cells enriched from blood (not recorded which). These TCRs come from a man aged 25 to 40 who had recovered from COVID-19.

This clone was observed once. The chain has TRBV19 and TRBJ2-3, with 8 bases matching TRBD2. Losses at the gene ends were 3 bases for V and 0 bases for J; bases not matched to a gene: 11. The V gene's germline CDR1 is LNHDA and CDR2 SQIVND (reference sequence). The length of the CDR3 is 18 residues. The CDR3 sequence: CASSMEQLGLVSTDTQYF. The CDR3 nucleotides read TGTGCCAGTAGTATGGAGCAGCTGGGACTAGTTAGCACAGATACGCAGTATTTT.

The chain couples TRBV18 to TRBJ2-7; 7 nucleotides match TRBD1. The CDR3 length is 14 residues. Germline CDR1 is KGHSH and CDR2 is LQKENI. The V and J ends lost 5 bases and 2 bases, in that order; junction bases with no gene match: 6. DNA of the CDR3: TGTGCCAGCTCAGCGTCCGGGACAGCCTACGAGCAGTACTTC. Translation: CASSASGTAYEQYF.

The CDR3 is CASGEYRDTEAFF. CDR3 nucleotide sequence: TGTGCCAGCGGCGAGTATCGGGACACTGAAGCTTTCTTT. The J gene is TRBJ1-1, the V gene TRBV6-5; D gene ambiguous. V was cut by 8 bases and J by 3 bases, with 13 bases left in between. CDR1 MNHEY and CDR2 SVGAGI come from the germline V gene. The CDR3 is made up of 13 amino acids.

The chain links TRBV5-1 to TRBJ2-3; 10 bases agree with TRBD1. This CDR3 has 15 amino acids. J was trimmed by 3 bases and V by 5 bases; bases with no gene match: 6. Looked up from germline, CDR1 is SGHRS and CDR2 is YFSETQ. CDR3 in amino acids: CASRLRTGGTDTQYF. The CDR3 DNA is TGCGCCAGCAGACTACGGACAGGGGGAACAGATACGCAGTATTTT.

This clone appeared once. The V gene is TRBV9, the J gene TRBJ2-7; TRBD1 aligns across 7 bases. The CDR3 has 14 residues. V lost 0 bases, J lost 10 bases, and 10 bases stayed unmatched. Germline V gene data show CDR1 as SGDLS and CDR2 as YYNGEE. The CDR3 nucleotides are TGTGCCAGCAGCGTAGAGGGCAGGGGGTATGCTCAGTACTTC. It yields the protein CASSVEGRGYAQYF.

The chain couples TRBV12-3 or TRBV12-4 to TRBJ2-5; perhaps TRBD1 as D (5 bases). CDR3 length: 13 amino acids. Trimming cost V 6 bases and J 2 bases, with 10 bases left between them. CDR3 in DNA: TGTGCCAGCAGCTTCGACAGACAAGAGACCCAGTACTTC. Translation gives CASSFDRQETQYF.

The V gene is TRBV7-9, the J gene TRBJ1-1, with D possibly being TRBD1 (5 bases). CDR1 SEHNR and CDR2 FQNEAQ come from the germline V gene (reference sequence). The CDR3 has 16 amino acids. V was cut by 2 bases and J by 6 bases, with 19 bases left in between. The DNA for the CDR3 is TGTGCCAGCAGCTTAATATCAAGGGGTCGACAGCCTGAAGCTTTCTTT. Protein product: CASSLISRGRQPEAFF.

The gene calls are TRBV3-1 (or the pseudogene TRBV3-2) and TRBJ1-1; no firm D call. Germline CDR1 and CDR2: LGHDT and YNNKEL (reference sequence). V gave up 2 bases and J gave up 6 bases, with 19 bases separating them. This CDR3 comprises 16 residues. The CDR3 DNA sequence: TGTGCCAGCAGCCAAAGTGTGGGCCCTCAGGTACCTGAAGCTTTCTTT. Translated, it gives CASSQSVGPQVPEAFF.

The rearrangement joins TRBV5-1 to TRBJ2-1; D might be TRBD2 (6 bases). The CDR3 covers 15 residues. The V and J ends lost 3 bases and 5 bases respectively, with 15 bases between them. Germline V gives CDR1 SGHRS, CDR2 YFSETQ. The DNA for the CDR3 is TGCGCCAGCAGCTCGGAGGGGTTTCCAGACAATGAGCAGTTCTTC. It yields the protein CASSSEGFPDNEQFF. Based on the CDR3 plus reference TRBV5-1 and TRBJ2-1, the full variable domain is KAGVTQTPRYLIKTRGQQVTLSCSPISGHRSVSWYQQTPGQGLQFLFEYFSETQRNKGNFPGRFSGRQFSNSRSEMNVSTLELGDSALYLCASSSEGFPDNEQFFGPGTRLTVL.

The chain links TRBV5-3 to TRBJ2-5; no clear D gene. TRBV5-3 is sorted into the ORF group, with uncertain function. V dropped 4 bases and J dropped 5 bases, with 6 bases sitting between them. CDR3 length: 11 residues. The DNA of the CDR3 is TGTGCCAGAAGCCCGCGGGAGACCCAGTACTTC. Translating gives CARSPRETQYF.

This clone was picked up one time. V and J are TRBV28 and TRBJ2-5, with 7 bases that match TRBD1. With 2 bases clipped from V and 9 bases from J, the junction kept 12 bases outside the gene matches. The CDR3 runs 15 residues. Germline V gene sequence: CDR1 MDHEN, CDR2 SYDVKM. CDR3 coding DNA: TGTGCCAGCAGTTTAACCGGACAGGCCCTTTGGGCCCAGTACTTC. Translated: CASSLTGQALWAQYF.

V and J are TRBV6-2 or TRBV6-3 and TRBJ1-1; D not resolved. Germline CDR1 reads MNHEY; CDR2 reads SVGEGT. V was pared by 0 bases and J by 3 bases, with 8 bases between. This CDR3 comprises 14 residues. This chain's CDR3 is CASSYSIRDTEAFF. The CDR3 nucleotides read TGTGCCAGCAGTTACTCTATCCGGGACACTGAAGCTTTCTTT.

The chain uses TRBV5-1 and TRBJ1-3, with TRBD1 identical over 9 bases. The V gene's germline CDR1 is SGHRS and CDR2 YFSETQ. The CDR3 is 16 amino acids. V shed 4 bases, J shed 0 bases, and the junction held 5 bases outside the gene matches. Here the CDR3 DNA reads TGCGCCAGCAGCGGGGGACAGGGAAGCTCTGGAAACACCATATATTTT. Its translation: CASSGGQGSSGNTIYF.

The rearrangement uses TRBV19 and TRBJ1-5; D is unresolved. V was cut by 5 bases and J by 6 bases, with 14 bases left in between. The CDR3 sequence is 14 residues long. Germline CDR1 and CDR2: LNHDA and SQIVND (reference sequence). CDR3 region: CASSWAGIGQPQHF. The CDR3 coding sequence is TGTGCCAGTAGTTGGGCGGGGATAGGTCAGCCCCAGCATTTT.

This clone was seen a few times. The V call is TRBV10-1, the J call TRBJ2-2; D is perhaps TRBD2 (6 bases). This CDR3 region has 14 residues. The germline V and J ends were trimmed by 4 bases and 4 bases, with 10 bases remaining between them. Per germline, CDR1 WNHNN and CDR2 SYGVQD (reference sequence). CDR3 sequence (DNA): TGCGCCAGCAGTGCGGGAGAGGGCACCGGGGAGCTGTTTTTT. Encoded protein: CASSAGEGTGELFF.

The chain couples TRBV28 to TRBJ1-1; no definite D call. Trimming stripped 3 bases from V and 1 base from J, with 3 bases between. From germline, CDR1 is MDHEN and CDR2 SYDVKM. This CDR3 region has 12 residues. The CDR3 reads CASSFRNTEAFF. CDR3 nucleotides: TGTGCCAGCAGTTTTAGGAACACTGAAGCTTTCTTT.

V usage is TRBV25-1 and J usage is TRBJ1-1; D remains unclear. This CDR3 has 14 residues. V was clipped by 3 bases and J by 1 base, with 9 bases between them. Germline CDR1 is MGHDK and CDR2 is SYGVNS. This CDR3 reads CASSDGRGNTEAFF. DNA for the CDR3: TGTGCCAGCAGTGATGGGCGGGGGAACACTGAAGCTTTCTTT.